This record covers a single TCR beta chain. Per the authors' pipeline: The assay estimated nucleated cells by amplifying reference gene primers. Assay: immunoSEQ multiplex PCR; the TCRdb copy retains only in-frame clones and omits some. V and J calls plus clone size are reproduced from that table; the DNA served to infer D and trimming. The sample includes some 150,000 clones, about nine tenths of them seen just once. The CDR3 covers 18 residues. The data derive from a study of blood T cell repertoires in COVID-19. Across the study: There were acute and convalescent COVID-19 samples, and they came from the United States, Italy and Spain. Sample material is recorded as cDNA or gDNA derived from T cells, B-cell-depleted T cells, or PBMCs.

The sequenced material came from peripheral blood. The TCR was taken from a man over 45 who had recovered from COVID-19. The chain joins TRBV21-1 to TRBJ2-4; whether TRBD1, the table's D call, matches the DNA was not checked. TRBV21-1 is an annotated pseudogene. CDR3 residues: CASIQGRSGFIAKNIQYF. CDR3 sequence (DNA): TGTGCCAGCATCCAGGGTAGATCAGGGTTCATAGCCAAAAACATTCAGTACTTC.